The 6 T cell receptor beta chains below all came from one sample that was sequenced in a study of PD-1 blockade in classical Hodgkin lymphoma. All the patients suffered relapse after autologous stem cell transplantation, and brentuximab vedotin exposure differed. Clones were sequenced by immunoSEQ multiplex PCR, and TCRdb holds only the in-frame ones, with some missing. The profile shows 15,000 or so clones, approximately 83% of them singletons. The sequencing here drew on peripheral blood mononuclear cells (PBMCs), taken at baseline. The receptors come from a human donor with classical Hodgkin lymphoma.

The chain uses TRBV27 and TRBJ2-7; 10 nucleotides match TRBD1. The CDR3 covers 15 residues. Germline V lookup: CDR1 MNHEY, CDR2 SMNVEV (reference sequence). Germline trimming cut 5 bases from V and 4 bases from J; bases unmatched to any gene: 8. The CDR3 loop reads CASSIRQGAGYEQYF. Written as DNA, the CDR3 is TGTGCCAGCAGTATCAGACAGGGGGCTGGGTACGAGCAGTACTTC.

This sequence joins TRBV27 and TRBJ2-7; D ambiguous. The germline V and J ends were trimmed by 3 bases and 6 bases, with 15 bases remaining between them. Germline V gene sequence: CDR1 MNHEY, CDR2 SMNVEV (reference sequence). The CDR3 covers 14 residues. CDR3 in amino acids: CASSFTSGFGEQYF. CDR3 bases: TGTGCCAGCAGTTTTACTTCCGGGTTCGGCGAGCAGTACTTC.

CDR3 region: CASRNGRAGGELFF. The CDR3 nucleotides read TGTGCCAGCAGAAACGGACGGGCGGGCGGGGAGCTGTTTTTT. The chain recombines TRBV2 with TRBJ2-2; tentatively, D is TRBD2 (5 bases). Germline V CDR1 and CDR2: SNHLY, FYNNEI. The CDR3 consists of 14 residues. V was trimmed by 6 bases and J by 7 bases, leaving 15 bases between them.

The chain links TRBV29-1 to TRBJ2-1; D possibly corresponds to TRBD1 (6 bases). The CDR3 is made up of 12 amino acids. CDR1 is SQVTM, CDR2 ANQGSEA, per germline. V lost 7 bases, J lost 3 bases, and 10 bases lay in between. The CDR3 loop reads CSAGTLYNEQFF. In DNA form, the CDR3 reads TGCAGCGCCGGGACACTCTACAATGAGCAGTTCTTC.

This clone was found a few times. V is TRBV4-1 and J is TRBJ1-2, with 7 bases that match TRBD1. The CDR3 has 16 amino acids. V trimming: 4 bases; J trimming: 0 bases; junction bases outside the gene matches: 8. Germline V gene data show CDR1 as MGHRA and CDR2 as YSYEKL. The chain's CDR3 is CASSPIGTASNYGYTF. The CDR3 DNA sequence: TGCGCCAGCAGCCCCATAGGGACAGCTTCTAACTATGGCTACACCTTC.

The V gene is TRBV5-1, the J gene TRBJ1-1; possibly TRBD1 for D (5 bases). Trimming stripped 0 bases from V and 9 bases from J, with 9 bases between. The germline V gene has CDR1 SGHRS and CDR2 YFSETQ. The CDR3 is made up of 12 amino acids. For the CDR3, the DNA is TGCGCCAGCAGCTTGGAGAGGGACCAAGCTTTCTTT. Translating it yields CASSLERDQAFF.